This T cell receptor (beta chain) appears in the sequencing data of a study of early T cells in non-severe SARS-CoV-2 infection. Background on the study: Sequencing was performed on bulk RNA from unsorted whole blood, leaving chains unpaired.

A few counts support this clonotype. Its specificity is unknown. CDR3 size: 14 residues. From germline, CDR1 is SGHAT and CDR2 FQNNGV. With 1 base clipped from V and 4 bases from J, the junction kept 1 base outside the gene matches. Individual cDNA molecules each received unique molecular identifiers attached to them. TCRdb redid the calling of the 5' RACE reads with MiXCR, one entry per CDR3 protein. In the table there are 100,000 to 150,000 distinct CDR3 sequences, about 15% of which are singletons. Broader study findings: VDJdb matches were skewed toward anti-spike CD8 T cell responses.

The genes are TRBV11-2 and TRBJ1-2; 9 positions match TRBD1. Sequenced input: whole blood. The sequence derives from an adult who was a healthcare worker with PCR-confirmed SARS-CoV-2 infection or an uninfected control (not recorded which). CDR3 protein: CASSLVGQGYGYTF. The DNA for the CDR3 is TGTGCCAGCAGCTTAGTGGGACAGGGCTATGGCTACACCTTC.